This entry features one T cell receptor beta chain sequence. The sample belongs to a study of technical replicates of blood from several donors. This table comes from immunoSEQ multiplex PCR, and its TCRdb copy is limited to in-frame clones, with some not included. Of over 55,000 clones listed, approximately 86% were seen once; the top ten hold 4.5% to 6%. This CDR3 region has 13 residues. Germline V gene lookup returns CDR1 SGDLS and CDR2 YYNGEE. The germline V and J ends were trimmed by 6 bases and 4 bases, with 13 bases remaining between them. The source material was PBMCs. This clonotype originated in a human donor in good health. Some clones in this sample may be carry-over from other donors' samples. The chain combines TRBV9 with TRBJ1-1, with D uncertain. This chain's CDR3 is CASNKGGGTEAFF. DNA of the CDR3: TGTGCCAGCAACAAAGGAGGCGGCACTGAAGCTTTCTTT.